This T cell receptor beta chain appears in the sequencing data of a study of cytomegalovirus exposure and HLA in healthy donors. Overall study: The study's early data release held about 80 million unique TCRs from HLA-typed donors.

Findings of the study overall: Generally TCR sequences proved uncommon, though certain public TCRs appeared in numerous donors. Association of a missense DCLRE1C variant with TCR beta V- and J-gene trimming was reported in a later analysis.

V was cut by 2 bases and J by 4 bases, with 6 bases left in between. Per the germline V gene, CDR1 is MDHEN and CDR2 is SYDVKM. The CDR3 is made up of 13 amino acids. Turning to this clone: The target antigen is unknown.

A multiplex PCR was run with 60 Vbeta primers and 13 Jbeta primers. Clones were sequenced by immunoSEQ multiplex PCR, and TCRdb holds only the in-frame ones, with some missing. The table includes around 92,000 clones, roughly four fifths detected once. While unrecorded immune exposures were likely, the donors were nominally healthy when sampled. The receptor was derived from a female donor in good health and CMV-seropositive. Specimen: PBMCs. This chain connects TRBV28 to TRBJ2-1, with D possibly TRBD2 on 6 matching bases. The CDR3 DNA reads TGTGCCAGCAGTTTAGGGAGGTACAATGAGCAGTTCTTC. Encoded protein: CASSLGRYNEQFF.